This T cell receptor beta chain emerged from a study of T cells expressing NK-cell markers. Overall study findings and caveats: For four donors, these clonotypes were likewise the leading ones in the CD3+CD56-NKG2C+ fraction.

TCRdb reprocessed the 5' RACE reads, keeping one entry per CDR3 protein, no DNA. The clone table shows 350,000 to 400,000 distinct CDR3 sequences, with the ten largest holding about 10%. Details on this clonotype: Its antigen is still unknown.

The CDR3 is 17 amino acids. Looked up from germline, CDR1 is SQVTM and CDR2 is ANQGSEA. This chain connects TRBV29-1 to TRBJ2-1; TCRdb's D call of TRBD2 is untestable without DNA. This receptor was obtained from a woman aged 45 to 65 in good health. Sequencing was carried out using blood T cells: a sorted CD56 or NKG2C T cell subset, CD4+ or CD8+ T cells, or bulk PBMC T cells (not recorded which). CDR3 residues: CSVRAGVPAPSYNEQFF.